Below are 25 T cell receptor beta chains sequenced from a single sample in a study of blood T cell repertoires in COVID-19. Method: immunoSEQ multiplex PCR; TCRdb's copy keeps in-frame clones and lacks some. The table has about 150,000 clones, under 85% seen once. The specimen sequenced was peripheral blood. The receptors stem from an elderly woman with acute or convalescent COVID-19.

This clone showed up just a few times. This chain links TRBV27 with TRBJ1-5, with a tentative D call TRBD1 (6 bases). Trimming took off 6 bases at V and 1 base at J, with 16 bases between the two ends. Per germline, CDR1 MNHEY and CDR2 SMNVEV (reference sequence). The CDR3 runs 16 residues. CDR3 in amino acids: CASRRQAGASNQPQHF. In DNA form, the CDR3 reads TGTGCCAGCAGACGACAGGCCGGAGCGAGCAATCAGCCCCAGCATTTT.

In its sample, this clone was seen a few times. The V gene is TRBV7-2, the J gene TRBJ2-5, with D unclear. Trimming removed 1 base from V and 2 bases from J, with 11 bases in between. The CDR3 totals 15 residues. The germline gives CDR1 SGHTA, CDR2 FQGNSA. The CDR3 DNA sequence: TGTGCCAGCAGCTTAGTGGGCGTTCCTCAAGAGACCCAGTACTTC. Protein: CASSLVGVPQETQYF.

The CDR3 sequence: CATRQGPNQPQHF. The CDR3, as DNA: TGTGCCACTCGACAGGGCCCCAATCAGCCCCAGCATTTT. The rearrangement uses TRBV2 and TRBJ1-5; 7 bases are shared with TRBD1. Trimming cost V 10 bases and J 3 bases; bases outside gene matches: 6. CDR1 and CDR2 from the germline V gene are SNHLY and FYNNEI. This CDR3 contains 13 residues.

CDR3 amino acids: CASKLAENTGELFF. CDR3 nucleotides: TGCGCCAGCAAGCTAGCGGAGAACACCGGGGAGCTGTTTTTT. This chain links TRBV5-1 with TRBJ2-2; TRBD2 matches 7 bases. This CDR3 is built from 14 residues. V lost 6 bases and J lost 1; bases outside the gene matches: 3. Germline V gives CDR1 SGHRS, CDR2 YFSETQ.

The chain combines TRBV11-1 with TRBJ1-1; D is unclear. The CDR3 runs 15 residues. Germline V gives CDR1 SGHAT, CDR2 FQDESV (reference sequence). Trimming took 5 bases from V and 5 from J, leaving 18 bases between them. CDR3 in amino acids: CASSPGGSRATEAFF. The DNA of the CDR3 is TGTGCCAGCAGCCCCGGCGGGTCAAGGGCAACTGAAGCTTTCTTT.

This chain uses TRBV7-6 with TRBJ2-2; 11 bases map to TRBD2. J lost 8 bases, V lost 1 base, and 3 bases had no gene match. Germline-derived CDR1 and CDR2 are SGHVS and FNYEAQ. The CDR3 runs to 15 residues. The CDR3 loop is CASSLGRLAGGELFF. In nucleotides, the CDR3 is TGTGCCAGCAGCTTAGGACGACTAGCGGGAGGGGAGCTGTTTTTT. The full variable domain, with the rest looked up from reference TRBV7-6 and TRBJ2-2, is GAGVSQSPRYKVTKRGQDVALRCDPISGHVSLYWYRQALGQGPEFLTYFNYEAQQDKSGLPNDRFSAERPEGSISTLTIQRTEQRDSAMYRCASSLGRLAGGELFFGEGSRLTVL.

V and J are TRBV6-6 and TRBJ1-1, with D perhaps matching TRBD1 (6 bases). The V gene's germline CDR1 is MNHNY and CDR2 SVGAGI (reference sequence). V was pared by 0 bases and J by 4 bases, with 12 bases between. The CDR3 loop spans 15 amino acids. The CDR3 here is CASSYSSGAGTEAFF. The DNA for the CDR3 is TGTGCCAGCAGTTACTCGTCAGGGGCGGGCACTGAAGCTTTCTTT.

The chain recombines TRBV6-5 with TRBJ1-4, with TRBD1 as a possible D gene (5 bases). CDR3 length: 15 amino acids. CDR1 is MNHEY and CDR2 is SVGAGI in the germline V gene. Trimming removed 0 bases from V and 10 bases from J, with 15 bases in between. CDR3 loop: CASSYSDTSLGKLFF. The CDR3, as DNA: TGTGCCAGCAGTTACTCGGACACCAGCTTGGGAAAACTGTTTTTT.

This clone has just a few counts. The V and J genes are TRBV5-1 and TRBJ2-2; 10 bases line up with TRBD1. Unmatched junction bases numbered 8, after V lost 3 bases and J lost 6 bases. CDR1 is SGHRS and CDR2 is YFSETQ in the germline V gene. This CDR3 contains 16 residues. CDR3 in amino acids: CASSYGGTGVSGELFF. The CDR3 DNA follows: TGCGCCAGCAGCTACGGGGGGACAGGGGTGTCCGGGGAGCTGTTTTTT.

The chain uses TRBV6-5 and TRBJ1-5, with TRBD1 matching over 8 bases. The CDR3 loop spans 13 amino acids. Germline V CDR1 and CDR2: MNHEY, SVGAGI. V shed 11 bases, J shed 3 bases, and the junction held 6 bases outside the gene matches. CDR3 in amino acids: CAGQGGNNQPQHF. CDR3 DNA sequence: TGTGCCGGACAGGGAGGGAACAATCAGCCCCAGCATTTT.

This chain links TRBV18 with TRBJ1-4, with no clear D. Trimming cost V 1 base and J 0 bases, with 3 bases left between them. Germline-derived CDR1 and CDR2 are KGHSH and LQKENI. The CDR3 extends over 14 amino acids. The CDR3 bases are TGTGCCAGCTCACCACTAACAACTAATGAAAAACTGTTTTTT. Protein product: CASSPLTTNEKLFF.

This chain's CDR3 is CASSGQASETQYF. The CDR3 DNA reads as TGTGCCAGCAGCGGACAGGCCTCGGAGACCCAGTACTTC. The chain employs TRBV2 and TRBJ2-5, with TRBD1 identical over 7 bases. The V gene end was trimmed by 6 bases and the J gene end by 5 bases; junction bases not matched to a gene: 6. In germline, CDR1 is SNHLY, CDR2 FYNNEI. This CDR3 spans 13 amino acids.

This rearrangement joins TRBV5-5 to TRBJ2-5; TRBD1 agrees at 7 bases. The germline V gene encodes CDR1 SGHKS and CDR2 YYEKEE (reference sequence). The CDR3 totals 14 residues. The ends lost 4 bases at V and 5 bases at J; junction bases unmatched: 8. The CDR3 is CASSQRQGAETQYF. In DNA form, the CDR3 reads TGTGCCAGCAGCCAGCGACAGGGCGCCGAGACCCAGTACTTC.

The gene calls are TRBV6-5 and TRBJ1-6; 10 bases align to TRBD1. Germline V gene sequence: CDR1 MNHEY, CDR2 SVGAGI. V was pared by 6 bases and J by 8 bases, with 1 base of the junction left unmatched. CDR3 length equals 13 residues. The CDR3 here is CASRGQGYSPLHF. The CDR3, as DNA: TGTGCCAGCAGGGGACAGGGGTATTCACCCCTCCACTTT.

The gene calls are TRBV4-3 and TRBJ1-3; possible D gene TRBD1, 5 bases. CDR1 and CDR2 (germline): LGHNA, YSLEER. The CDR3 runs 18 residues. Trimming pared 0 bases from V and 0 bases from J, leaving 15 bases between. CDR3 nucleotide sequence: TGCGCCAGCAGCCAAGATAGACCGGTGGGGCACTCTGGAAACACCATATATTTT. Encoded protein: CASSQDRPVGHSGNTIYF.

The sample holds a few counts of this clone. This chain connects TRBV7-9 to TRBJ2-2; D possibly corresponds to TRBD2 (5 bases). This CDR3 comprises 14 residues. Per the germline V gene, CDR1 is SEHNR and CDR2 is FQNEAQ (reference sequence). Trimming stripped 7 bases from V and 4 bases from J, with 13 bases between. CDR3 loop: CASTAGGGTGELFF. The CDR3 nucleotides read TGTGCCAGCACCGCTGGAGGAGGCACCGGGGAGCTGTTTTTT.

The genes are TRBV3-1 (or the pseudogene TRBV3-2) and TRBJ1-2, with D perhaps TRBD1 (5 bases). V was cut by 4 bases and J by 5 bases, with 17 bases left in between. There are 15 residues in the CDR3. Germline V gene sequence: CDR1 LGHDT, CDR2 YNNKEL (reference sequence). The CDR3 region has the DNA TGTGCCAGCAGCCCTTCGTCGGCAGGGCGATATGGCTACACCTTC. Translation: CASSPSSAGRYGYTF.

CDR3 sequence (DNA): TGTGCCAGCAGCCAGCCGGGACAGTCCTATGGCTACACCTTC. Translation: CASSQPGQSYGYTF. The J gene is TRBJ1-2, the V gene TRBV4-2; TRBD1 aligns across 7 bases. The CDR3 is 14 residues long. Germline V gives CDR1 LGHNA, CDR2 YNFKEQ. The ends lost 3 bases at V and 4 bases at J; junction bases unmatched: 5.

V gene TRBV5-4 combines with J gene TRBJ2-2; the match to TRBD1 covers 7 bases. The CDR3 covers 17 residues. With 0 bases clipped from V and 6 bases from J, the junction kept 11 bases outside the gene matches. From germline, CDR1 is SGHNT and CDR2 YYREEE (reference sequence). The CDR3 region is CASSLGGRQGEAGELFF. The CDR3 DNA is TGTGCCAGCAGCTTGGGTGGTCGACAGGGCGAGGCCGGGGAGCTGTTTTTT.

The chain employs TRBV19 and TRBJ1-2; D is possibly TRBD1 (6 bases). The V end lost 9 bases, the J end lost 4 bases, and 12 bases lay between the germline ends. Germline CDR1 LNHDA, CDR2 SQIVND (reference sequence). The CDR3 length is 12 residues. The CDR3 nucleotides are TGTGCCAGCAGCCACAGGGTCTATGGCTACACCTTC. Amino acids: CASSHRVYGYTF.

This clone was recorded a few times. The rearrangement links TRBV27 to TRBJ1-2; D is uncertain. CDR1 is MNHEY, CDR2 SMNVEV, per germline (reference sequence). CDR3 size: 12 residues. Trimming took off 11 bases at V and 3 bases at J, with 13 bases between the two ends. CDR3 bases: TGTGCCGTTGGGAGGGCCTACTATGGCTACACCTTC. It yields the protein CAVGRAYYGYTF.

V usage is TRBV7-3 and J usage is TRBJ2-1; 7 bases agree with TRBD2. V was clipped by 5 bases and J by 7 bases; unmatched bases: 11. Germline CDR1 SGHTA, CDR2 FQGTGA. CDR3 size: 15 residues. The CDR3 reads CASSPGLVNINEQFF. CDR3 DNA sequence: TGTGCCAGCAGCCCCGGACTAGTGAACATTAATGAGCAGTTCTTC.

The gene calls are TRBV27 and TRBJ2-1; possible D gene TRBD1, 6 bases. Germline CDR1 reads MNHEY; CDR2 reads SMNVEV (reference sequence). This CDR3 region has 15 residues. V shed 2 bases and J shed 4 bases, with 12 bases lying between them. This CDR3 is CASSLVGQLYNEQFF. Here the CDR3 DNA reads TGTGCCAGCAGTTTAGTCGGACAGCTGTACAATGAGCAGTTCTTC.

The chain carries TRBV6-4 and TRBJ1-3; D remains unclear. Between the trimmed V and J ends, which lost 4 bases and 3 bases, there was a span of 13 bases. The CDR3 covers 15 residues. The germline V gene encodes CDR1 MRHNA and CDR2 SNTAGT. CDR3 in DNA: TGTGCCAGCAGTGCTAGCTATGGAGATGGAAACACCATATATTTT. Protein product: CASSASYGDGNTIYF.

V and J are TRBV5-1 and TRBJ2-2; 8 bases fit TRBD1. Germline V gives CDR1 SGHRS, CDR2 YFSETQ. This CDR3 comprises 17 residues. The V segment lost 0 bases and the J segment 6 bases; nucleotides outside the gene matches: 10. The CDR3 is CASSLEPSGGAAGELFF. The DNA of the CDR3 is TGCGCCAGCAGCTTGGAACCCTCAGGGGGCGCGGCCGGGGAGCTGTTTTTT.